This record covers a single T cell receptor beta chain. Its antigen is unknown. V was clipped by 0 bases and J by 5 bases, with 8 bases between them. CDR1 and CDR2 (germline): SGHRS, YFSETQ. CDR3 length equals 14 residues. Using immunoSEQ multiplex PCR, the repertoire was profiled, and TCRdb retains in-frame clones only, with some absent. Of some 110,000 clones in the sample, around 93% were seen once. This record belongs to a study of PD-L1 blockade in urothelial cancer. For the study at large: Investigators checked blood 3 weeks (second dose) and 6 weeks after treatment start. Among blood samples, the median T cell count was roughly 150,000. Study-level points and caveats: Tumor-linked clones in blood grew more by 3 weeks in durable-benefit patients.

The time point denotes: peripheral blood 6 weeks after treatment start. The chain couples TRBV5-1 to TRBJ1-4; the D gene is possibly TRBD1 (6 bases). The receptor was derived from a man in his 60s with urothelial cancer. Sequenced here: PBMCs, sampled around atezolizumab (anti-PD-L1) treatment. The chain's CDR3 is CASSLGGQNEKLFF. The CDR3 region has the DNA TGCGCCAGCAGCTTGGGGGGACAAAATGAAAAACTGTTTTTT.